The 23 T cell receptor beta chains in this list originate from one sample, sequenced in a study of CD4+ T cells in melanoma. Produced via immunoSEQ multiplex PCR; TCRdb's table is partial and in-frame only. The sample has about 11,000 clones; 66% are singletons. The sequenced sample consisted of cells from a culture (not recorded whether cultured in vitro). The receptors were gathered from a human donor with melanoma.

CDR3 sequence (DNA): TGTGCCAGTTCCGGACAGACCTACGAGCAGTACTTC. It yields the protein CASSGQTYEQYF. This chain joins TRBV19 and TRBJ2-7; D perhaps matches TRBD1 (6 bases). Between the trimmed V and J ends, which lost 8 bases and 2 bases, there was a span of 10 bases. This CDR3 spans 12 amino acids. Germline lookup yields CDR1 LNHDA and CDR2 SQIVND (reference sequence).

The rearrangement joins TRBV29-1 to TRBJ2-5, with a possible D match to TRBD2 (5 bases). With 6 bases removed from V and 2 bases from J, the gap between germline ends came to 10 bases. Germline V gives CDR1 SQVTM, CDR2 ANQGSEA. This CDR3 comprises 12 residues. The CDR3 sequence is CSVLSGQETQYF. The DNA of the CDR3 is TGCAGCGTGTTGAGCGGACAAGAGACCCAGTACTTC.

The chain carries TRBV5-1 and TRBJ2-5, with D uncertain. The germline V gene encodes CDR1 SGHRS and CDR2 YFSETQ. The CDR3 has 17 residues. The germline V and J ends were trimmed by 0 bases and 3 bases, with 18 bases remaining between them. CDR3 sequence reads: CASSLEIGRPGEETQYF. CDR3 sequence (DNA): TGCGCCAGCAGCTTGGAAATTGGCAGGCCGGGCGAAGAGACCCAGTACTTC.

The chain links TRBV12-5 to TRBJ2-3; TRBD1 agrees at 10 bases. The ends lost 0 bases at V and 1 base at J; junction bases unmatched: 4. This CDR3 is 17 amino acids long. Germline V gives CDR1 LGHNT, CDR2 FRNRAP. The CDR3 loop is CASGLVPDRGRTDTQYF. The CDR3 coding sequence is TGTGCTAGTGGTTTGGTCCCCGACAGGGGGCGCACAGATACGCAGTATTTT.

This clone was observed once. The genes are TRBV4-1 and TRBJ2-7, with D maybe TRBD2 (6 bases). This CDR3 contains 17 residues. Trimming stripped 4 bases from V and 6 bases from J, with 25 bases between. CDR1 is MGHRA, CDR2 YSYEKL, per germline. The DNA of the CDR3 is TGCGCCAGCAGCCTCAACCGCCGGGACTTCCCGGGGTGCGAGCAGTACTTC. It is translated as CASSLNRRDFPGCEQYF.

The chain uses TRBV19 and TRBJ1-2; 8 bases are a match to TRBD1. With 7 bases clipped from V and 7 bases from J, the junction kept 8 bases outside the gene matches. Germline V CDR1 and CDR2: LNHDA, SQIVND (reference sequence). The CDR3 has 13 residues. The DNA of the CDR3 is TGTGCCAGTAATCCGTCGACAGGGGTTGGCTACACCTTC. This sequence encodes CASNPSTGVGYTF.

This rearrangement joins TRBV5-4 to TRBJ2-2; 7 bases are shared with TRBD2. CDR1 and CDR2 from the germline V gene are SGHNT and YYREEE (reference sequence). This CDR3 region has 16 residues. The V segment lost 4 bases and the J segment 4 bases; nucleotides outside the gene matches: 10. For the CDR3, the DNA is TGTGCCAGCAGCCTGGAGGGAGGGGCGCCCACCGGGGAGCTGTTTTTT. It codes for CASSLEGGAPTGELFF.

This chain links TRBV27 with TRBJ1-3; no definite D call. CDR1 and CDR2 (germline): MNHEY, SMNVEV (reference sequence). The CDR3 has 14 residues. The germline V and J ends were trimmed by 5 bases and 0 bases, with 8 bases remaining between them. CDR3 sequence: CASSATVSGNTIYF. The CDR3 DNA is TGTGCCAGCAGTGCCACCGTCTCTGGAAACACCATATATTTT.

The chain employs TRBV13 and TRBJ1-1, with D hard to call. V shed 5 bases and J shed 8 bases, with 24 bases lying between them. Germline V gene data show CDR1 as PRHDT and CDR2 as FYEKMQ (reference sequence). The CDR3 is 16 residues long. The DNA of the CDR3 is TGTGCCAGCAGCCTACCCCTGTTGACTCCATCCCCCGAAGCTTTCTTT. Protein: CASSLPLLTPSPEAFF.

V is TRBV6-6 and J is TRBJ2-3, with TRBD2 matching over 11 bases. J was trimmed by 5 bases and V by 6 bases; bases with no gene match: 4. This CDR3 comprises 14 residues. CDR1 MNHNY and CDR2 SVGAGI come from the germline V gene (reference sequence). The CDR3 region has the DNA TGTGCCAGCAGATTAGCGGGGGGGGGAGATACGCAGTATTTT. Its protein product is CASRLAGGGDTQYF.

In DNA, the CDR3 is TGTGCCAGCGAGGGGAATCAGCCCCAGCATTTT. This translates into CASEGNQPQHF. The gene calls are TRBV6-6 and TRBJ1-5; D is perhaps TRBD1 (5 bases). CDR3 length: 11 residues. V lost 8 bases, J lost 4 bases, and 6 bases lay in between. The germline CDR1 and CDR2 sequences are MNHNY and SVGAGI (reference sequence).

The chain employs TRBV6-6 and TRBJ1-3; D ambiguous. The CDR3 totals 14 residues. The germline V and J ends were trimmed by 7 bases and 4 bases, with 14 bases remaining between them. CDR1 and CDR2 (germline): MNHNY, SVGAGI (reference sequence). The CDR3 nucleotides are TGTGCCAGCATCCTGTATCACAACGGAAACACCATATATTTT. Translating it yields CASILYHNGNTIYF.

The chain is built from TRBV6-5 and TRBJ2-5; D remains ambiguous. The CDR3 totals 14 residues. Germline lookup yields CDR1 MNHEY and CDR2 SVGAGI. Trimming removed 11 bases from V and 2 bases from J, with 18 bases in between. The CDR3 DNA follows: TGTGCCCGATATACGGGCCCCTCGCAAGAGACCCAGTACTTC. This translates into CARYTGPSQETQYF.

The chain recombines TRBV7-6 with TRBJ2-5; D unclear. CDR3 length equals 11 residues. Looked up from germline, CDR1 is SGHVS and CDR2 is FNYEAQ. V was trimmed by 5 bases and J by 5 bases, leaving 6 bases between them. CDR3: CASSPAETQYF. The DNA for the CDR3 is TGTGCCAGCAGCCCCGCGGAGACCCAGTACTTC.

CDR3 loop: CASSATRSSTDTQYF. Written as DNA, the CDR3 is TGTGCCAGCAGTGCCACTAGGAGTAGCACAGATACGCAGTATTTT. V and J are TRBV2 and TRBJ2-3; D possibly corresponds to TRBD2 (5 bases). Trimming left V 4 bases short and J 0 bases short, with 11 bases between. This CDR3 contains 15 residues. Looked up from germline, CDR1 is SNHLY and CDR2 is FYNNEI.

The chain is built from TRBV6-6 and TRBJ1-2; 7 bases match TRBD1. The V gene's germline CDR1 is MNHNY and CDR2 SVGAGI (reference sequence). The CDR3 runs 14 residues. The ends lost 8 bases at V and 4 bases at J; junction bases unmatched: 10. CDR3 DNA: TGTGCCAGCCGGGACAGCATCTCTCCCTATGGCTACACCTTC. Translation gives CASRDSISPYGYTF.

CDR3 coding DNA: TGTGCCAGCAGCTTAGCGCTGGGCACTGAAGCTTTCTTT. This sequence encodes CASSLALGTEAFF. This chain joins TRBV7-9 and TRBJ1-1; D is unclear. Germline-derived CDR1 and CDR2 are SEHNR and FQNEAQ (reference sequence). This CDR3 comprises 13 residues. The V and J ends lost 0 bases and 4 bases respectively, with 6 bases between them. Combining the CDR3 with reference TRBV7-9 and TRBJ1-1 gives the whole variable domain DTGVSQNPRHKITKRGQNVTFRCDPISEHNRLYWYRQTLGQGPEFLTYFQNEAQLEKSRLLSDRFSAERPKGSFSTLEIQRTEQGDSAMYLCASSLALGTEAFFGQGTRLTVV.

The rearrangement joins TRBV4-2 to TRBJ2-1, with TRBD2 as a possible D gene (6 bases). The V end lost 0 bases, the J end lost 8 bases, and 14 bases lay between the germline ends. The germline V gene encodes CDR1 LGHNA and CDR2 YNFKEQ. The CDR3 is 15 residues long. CDR3: CASSQDKAGKDEQFF. The CDR3 bases are TGTGCCAGCAGCCAAGATAAGGCGGGAAAGGATGAGCAGTTCTTC.

In this sample, this clone turned up a few times. V gene TRBV6-6 combines with J gene TRBJ1-1, with 8 bases fitting TRBD1. V gave up 5 bases and J gave up 3 bases; unmatched junction bases: 5. Per germline, CDR1 MNHNY and CDR2 SVGAGI (reference sequence). The CDR3 sequence is 14 residues long. The CDR3 nucleotides read TGTGCCAGCAGTATGACAGGGGCCGACACTGAAGCTTTCTTT. Amino acids: CASSMTGADTEAFF.

V and J are TRBV19 and TRBJ1-5; D not certain. The CDR3 sequence is 15 residues long. CDR1 is LNHDA, CDR2 SQIVND, per germline (reference sequence). The V end was cut by 0 bases, the J end by 6 bases, with 12 bases between. The CDR3 DNA sequence: TGTGCCAGTAGTATAGATGCAATAGTTTCTCAGCCCCAGCATTTT. It translates to CASSIDAIVSQPQHF.

This clone was seen just once. The rearrangement uses TRBV7-2 and TRBJ2-1; no reliable D call. V was trimmed by 5 bases and J by 4 bases, leaving 6 bases between them. This CDR3 has 12 residues. Per the germline V gene, CDR1 is SGHTA and CDR2 is FQGNSA. The CDR3 reads CASSPRYNEQFF. Here the CDR3 DNA reads TGTGCCAGCAGCCCCCGGTACAATGAGCAGTTCTTC.

V and J are TRBV7-3 and TRBJ2-5, with TRBD2 identical over 9 bases. Germline V CDR1 and CDR2: SGHTA, FQGTGA. The CDR3 length is 15 residues. The V and J ends lost 2 bases and 4 bases, in that order; junction bases with no gene match: 5. The CDR3 sequence: CASSLAGGQGETQYF. The CDR3 DNA sequence: TGTGCCAGCAGCTTAGCGGGGGGGCAGGGAGAGACCCAGTACTTC.

The chain is built from TRBV5-1 and TRBJ2-5; D uncertain. Germline-derived CDR1 and CDR2 are SGHRS and YFSETQ. V lost 0 bases and J lost 5, with 8 bases in between. The CDR3 sequence is 13 residues long. CDR3 sequence (DNA): TGCGCCAGCAGCTTGGGGTACCGGGAGACCCAGTACTTC. This sequence encodes CASSLGYRETQYF.